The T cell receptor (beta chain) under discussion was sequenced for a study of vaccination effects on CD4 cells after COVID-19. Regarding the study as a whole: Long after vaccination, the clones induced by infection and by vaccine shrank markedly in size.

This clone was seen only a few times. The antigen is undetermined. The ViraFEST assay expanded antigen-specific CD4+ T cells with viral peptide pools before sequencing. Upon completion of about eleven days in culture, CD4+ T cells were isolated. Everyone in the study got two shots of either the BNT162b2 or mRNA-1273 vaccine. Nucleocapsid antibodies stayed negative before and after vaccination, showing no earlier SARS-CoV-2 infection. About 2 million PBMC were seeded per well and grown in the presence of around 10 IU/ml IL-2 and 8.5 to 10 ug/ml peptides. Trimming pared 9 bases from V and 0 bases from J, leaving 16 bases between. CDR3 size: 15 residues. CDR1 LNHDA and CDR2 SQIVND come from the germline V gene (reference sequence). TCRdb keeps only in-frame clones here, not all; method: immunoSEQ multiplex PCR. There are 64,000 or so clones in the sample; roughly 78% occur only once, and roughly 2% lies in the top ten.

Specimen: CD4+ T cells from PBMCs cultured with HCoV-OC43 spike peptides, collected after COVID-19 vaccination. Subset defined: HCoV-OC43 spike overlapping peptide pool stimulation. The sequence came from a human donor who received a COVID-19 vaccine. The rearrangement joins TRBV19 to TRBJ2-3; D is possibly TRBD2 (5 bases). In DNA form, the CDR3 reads TGTGCCAGCCGAAGGACGGGAACTAGCACAGATACGCAGTATTTT. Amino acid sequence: CASRRTGTSTDTQYF.